This is a list of T cell receptor beta chains from one sample in a study of blood T cell repertoires in COVID-19. Using immunoSEQ multiplex PCR, the repertoire was profiled, and TCRdb retains in-frame clones only, with some absent. The sample has some 130,000 clones, around 80% seen once. The sequenced material came from peripheral blood. The source is a man in his 70s with acute or convalescent COVID-19. Each CDR3 is given with its conserved first and last residue. D genes are given only for firm matches. Clone size appears in some rows only: once, few, many, or a class for an expanded clone.

.,TRBD1,TRBV2,TRBJ2-7,CASSIKGTGGYEQYF,TGTGCCAGCAGTATTAAAGGGACAGGGGGCTACGAGCAGTACTTC
.,TRBD1,TRBV28,TRBJ1-1,CASSIGGKNTEAFF,TGTGCCAGCAGCATAGGGGGCAAGAACACTGAAGCTTTCTTT
few,TRBD1,TRBV30,TRBJ1-5,CAWSGDRRDQPQHF,TGTGCCTGGAGTGGGGACAGGCGAGATCAGCCCCAGCATTTT
.,TRBD2,TRBV11-2,TRBJ2-5,CASSSSGLRETQYF,TGTGCCAGCAGCTCCTCGGGACTACGAGAGACCCAGTACTTC
once,.,TRBV28,TRBJ1-5,CASSLGWTAYSNQPQHF,TGTGCCAGCAGTTTGGGTTGGACAGCTTATAGCAATCAGCCCCAGCATTTT
.,TRBD1,TRBV19,TRBJ1-5,CASSTTGYASQPQHF,TGTGCCAGTAGTACGACAGGGTACGCAAGTCAGCCCCAGCATTTT
.,TRBD2,TRBV9,TRBJ2-1,CASSFTSGGINEQFF,TGTGCCAGCAGCTTTACTAGCGGGGGCATTAATGAGCAGTTCTTC
.,.,TRBV19,TRBJ2-6,CASSVSGAGANVLTF,TGTGCCAGTAGTGTATCAGGGGCCGGGGCCAACGTCCTGACTTTC
.,TRBD1,TRBV11-1,TRBJ1-2,CASSPRTGRGYTF,TGTGCCAGCAGCCCCCGGACAGGCCGGGGCTACACCTTC
.,TRBD1,TRBV6-1,TRBJ2-3,CASSEALGQGADTQYF,TGTGCCAGCAGTGAAGCGCTGGGACAGGGTGCAGATACGCAGTATTTT
once,.,TRBV28,TRBJ2-7,CASSVRDFQSYEQYF,TGTGCCAGCAGTGTCCGGGACTTCCAGTCCTACGAGCAGTACTTC
.,TRBD2,TRBV4-1,TRBJ2-2,CASAERELAGGDTGELFF,TGCGCCAGCGCCGAGCGGGAACTAGCGGGGGGCGACACCGGGGAGCTGTTTTTT
.,.,TRBV11-3,TRBJ1-2,CASSSDANYGYTF,TGTGCCAGCAGCTCAGACGCGAACTATGGCTACACCTTC
.,TRBD2,TRBV5-1,TRBJ2-3,CASSLVSGVGDTQYF,TGCGCCAGCAGCTTGGTTAGCGGGGTGGGAGATACGCAGTATTTT
.,.,TRBV4-2,TRBJ2-5,CASSSGSEGETQYF,TGTGCCAGCAGCTCCGGATCTGAGGGAGAGACCCAGTACTTC
.,.,TRBV28,TRBJ1-5,CASSPSGLGNQPQHF,TGTGCCAGCAGTCCCTCGGGGTTAGGGAATCAGCCCCAGCATTTT
.,.,TRBV27,TRBJ1-2,CASSLYPGANYGYTF,TGTGCCAGCAGTTTATATCCCGGAGCTAACTATGGCTACACCTTC
many,.,TRBV4-1,TRBJ1-6,CASSQAEINSYNSPLHF,TGCGCCAGCAGCCAAGCAGAAATAAACTCCTATAATTCACCCCTCCACTTT
.,TRBD1,TRBV5-1,TRBJ1-2,CASSWDRPNYGYTF,TGCGCCAGCAGCTGGGACAGGCCTAACTATGGCTACACCTTC
.,.,TRBV7-9,TRBJ1-1,CASSLPGFGTEAFF,TGTGCCAGCAGCTTACCGGGGTTTGGGACTGAAGCTTTCTTT
.,.,TRBV3-1/TRBV3-2,TRBJ1-6,CASSASGDYNSPLHF,TGTGCCAGCAGCGCCTCAGGGGATTATAATTCACCCCTCCACTTT
.,TRBD2,TRBV5-4,TRBJ2-1,CASSSSGGAYNEQFF,TGTGCCAGCAGCTCTAGCGGGGGGGCGTACAATGAGCAGTTCTTC
.,.,TRBV5-6,TRBJ2-7,CASRWGRSSYEQYF,TGTGCCAGCAGGTGGGGGCGTTCCTCCTACGAGCAGTACTTC
.,TRBD1,TRBV6-1,TRBJ1-2,CASSDAGGDYGYTF,TGTGCCAGCAGTGACGCAGGGGGCGACTATGGCTACACCTTC
few,.,TRBV9,TRBJ2-2,CASSFNSLGGELFF,TGTGCCAGCAGCTTTAACAGTCTCGGTGGGGAGCTGTTTTTT
.,TRBD2,TRBV28,TRBJ2-1,CASSLLSGGGRYEQFF,TGTGCCAGCAGTTTATTATCGGGCGGGGGGAGGTATGAGCAGTTCTTC
.,.,TRBV11-1,TRBJ2-2,CASSRAAGTGELFF,TGTGCCAGCAGCCGGGCCGCGGGGACCGGGGAGCTGTTTTTT
.,.,TRBV7-8,TRBJ2-1,CASSLVAMGEQFF,TGTGCCAGCAGCTTAGTAGCGATGGGTGAGCAGTTCTTC
once,TRBD1,TRBV13,TRBJ1-2,CASSADRGYGYTF,TGTGCCAGCAGCGCCGACAGGGGTTATGGCTACACCTTC
once,TRBD1,TRBV15,TRBJ1-2,CATSREDRARNYGYTF,TGTGCCACCAGCAGAGAGGACAGGGCCCGTAACTATGGCTACACCTTC
.,.,TRBV15,TRBJ1-1,CATSRDPGGEAFF,TGTGCCACCAGCAGAGATCCTGGAGGGGAAGCTTTCTTT
.,.,TRBV7-2,TRBJ1-5,CASSLGQAPQPQHF,TGTGCCAGCAGCTTAGGGCAGGCCCCCCAGCCCCAGCATTTT
.,.,TRBV12-3/TRBV12-4,TRBJ1-1,CASRYGENTEAFF,TGTGCCAGCAGATACGGGGAGAACACTGAAGCTTTCTTT
few,TRBD1,TRBV5-4,TRBJ2-7,CASSVQQGPSGEQYF,TGTGCCAGCAGCGTGCAACAGGGGCCCTCTGGCGAGCAGTACTTC
.,.,TRBV10-3,TRBJ2-3,CAVRAGTTSDTQYF,TGTGCCGTCAGGGCGGGAACCACCTCAGATACGCAGTATTTT
.,.,TRBV11-2,TRBJ2-7,CASSLVLDSTYEQYF,TGTGCCAGCAGCTTAGTGTTGGACAGTACCTACGAGCAGTACTTC
.,TRBD2,TRBV7-9,TRBJ2-1,CASSTTSGVNEQFF,TGTGCCAGCAGCACAACTAGCGGGGTGAATGAGCAGTTCTTC
.,.,TRBV5-1,TRBJ1-1,CASSLQGWSEAFF,TGCGCCAGCAGCCTACAGGGTTGGTCTGAAGCTTTCTTT
.,.,TRBV6-5,TRBJ1-2,CASSNTPLGSYGYTF,TGTGCCAGCAGTAACACCCCTCTAGGCAGCTATGGCTACACCTTC
.,.,TRBV12-3/TRBV12-4,TRBJ2-5,CASSFPGLETQYF,TGTGCCAGCAGTTTTCCGGGGTTGGAGACCCAGTACTTC
few,.,TRBV27,TRBJ2-3,CASSPQGIRGDTQYF,TGTGCCAGCAGTCCTCAGGGGATCCGCGGAGATACGCAGTATTTT
.,TRBD1,TRBV29-1,TRBJ1-1,CSANRGGTEAFF,TGCAGCGCAAACAGGGGTGGCACTGAAGCTTTCTTT
.,.,TRBV19,TRBJ2-6,CASSRERANVLTF,TGTGCCAGTAGCCGAGAGAGGGCCAACGTCCTGACTTTC
.,.,TRBV21-1,TRBJ2-7,CASGDPGVGEQYF,TGTGCCAGCGGGGACCCGGGAGTCGGCGAGCAGTACTTC
.,.,TRBV28,TRBJ2-1,CATVRAYNEQFF,TGTGCCACCGTTCGAGCCTACAATGAGCAGTTCTTC
.,.,TRBV28,TRBJ2-1,CASRLTGYNEQFF,TGTGCCAGCAGGCTGACGGGCTACAATGAGCAGTTCTTC
once,TRBD1,TRBV2,TRBJ1-2,CASRRTGRNYGYTF,TGTGCCAGCAGAAGGACAGGGCGTAACTATGGCTACACCTTC
.,.,TRBV24-1,TRBJ2-5,CATSDSPKETQYF,TGTGCCACCAGTGATTCCCCAAAAGAGACCCAGTACTTC
.,.,TRBV6-5,TRBJ2-1,CASSYSYRSSYNEQFF,TGTGCCAGCAGTTACTCATACAGATCCTCCTACAATGAGCAGTTCTTC
.,.,TRBV5-4,TRBJ1-1,CASSLWGGTEAFF,TGTGCCAGCAGCCTGTGGGGGGGCACTGAAGCTTTCTTT
.,.,TRBV7-9,TRBJ2-1,CASSLPRGSTGDEQFF,TGTGCCAGCAGCTTACCCCGAGGGAGCACGGGGGATGAGCAGTTCTTC
.,.,TRBV7-9,TRBJ1-2,CASSLAARRQTGYTF,TGTGCCAGCAGCTTAGCTGCACGGCGACAGACCGGCTACACCTTC
.,TRBD1,TRBV10-1,TRBJ2-3,CASSDGQGGRAQYF,TGCGCCAGCAGTGACGGACAGGGAGGAAGGGCGCAGTATTTT
few,TRBD2,TRBV6-1,TRBJ2-3,CASSAHSGGGTDTQYF,TGTGCCAGCAGTGCCCATAGCGGGGGGGGAACAGATACGCAGTATTTT
.,.,TRBV10-3,TRBJ2-2,CAISAGQGSTGELFF,TGTGCCATCAGTGCTGGGCAGGGAAGCACCGGGGAGCTGTTTTTT
.,TRBD2,TRBV23-1,TRBJ2-2,CASSPVAGGDDTGELFF,TGCGCCAGCAGTCCCGTCGCGGGGGGCGACGACACCGGGGAGCTGTTTTTT
.,.,TRBV3-1/TRBV3-2,TRBJ2-1,CASSQDGAARWDEQFF,TGTGCCAGCAGCCAAGATGGAGCGGCCCGTTGGGATGAGCAGTTCTTC
.,TRBD1,TRBV2,TRBJ2-2,CASMRGTGSSGELFF,TGTGCCAGCATGCGCGGGACAGGGAGTAGCGGGGAGCTGTTTTTT
.,.,TRBV6-6,TRBJ1-1,CASSSLAVNTEAFF,TGTGCCAGCAGTTCCCTTGCGGTGAACACTGAAGCTTTCTTT